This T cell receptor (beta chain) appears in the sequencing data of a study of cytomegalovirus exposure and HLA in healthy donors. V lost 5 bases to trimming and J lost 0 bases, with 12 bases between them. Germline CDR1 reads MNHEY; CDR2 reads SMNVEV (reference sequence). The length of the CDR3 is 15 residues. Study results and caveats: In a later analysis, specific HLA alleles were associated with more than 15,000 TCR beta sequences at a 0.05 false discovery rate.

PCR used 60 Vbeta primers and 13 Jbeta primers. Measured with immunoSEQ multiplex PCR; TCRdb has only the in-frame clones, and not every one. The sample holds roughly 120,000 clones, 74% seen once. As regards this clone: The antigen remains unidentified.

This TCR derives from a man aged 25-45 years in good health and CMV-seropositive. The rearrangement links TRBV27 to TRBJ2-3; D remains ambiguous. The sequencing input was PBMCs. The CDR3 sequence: CASSPYETSTDTQYF. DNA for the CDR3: TGTGCCAGCAGTCCTTATGAAACTAGCACAGATACGCAGTATTTT.